These 28 T cell receptor beta chains share one sample of origin, sequenced in a study of post-analysis software for immune sequencing data. The study's findings and limits: In patients, five or six TRBV segments were more frequent than in controls, with TRBV5-6, TRBV5-1 and TRBV20-1 among them.

The TCR beta cDNA libraries carried unique molecular identifiers. TCRdb passed the PCR reads through MiXCR, listing each CDR3 protein once. The table includes hundreds of thousands of distinct CDR3 sequences, around 40% detected once. No antigen has been assigned to these receptors. The sequenced material came from blood. The receptors were gathered from a girl aged 5 to 17 with multiple sclerosis.

This clonotype was detected only a few times. The chain combines TRBV7-2 with TRBJ2-7, with TRBD1 identical over 7 bases. The germline V gene encodes CDR1 SGHTA and CDR2 FQGNSA. Trimming at V came to 5 bases and at J to 3 bases, leaving 10 bases not matched to a gene. The length of the CDR3 is 15 residues. The CDR3 coding sequence is TGTGCCAGCAGCATCGAACCAGGGGGTTTCTACGAGCAGTACTTC. Translated, it gives CASSIEPGGFYEQYF.

This clonotype was detected once. The chain carries TRBV10-3 and TRBJ2-3; D remains ambiguous. V gave up 0 bases and J gave up 3 bases, with 16 bases separating them. Germline CDR1 and CDR2: ENHRY and SYGVKD. The CDR3 has 17 residues. This CDR3 reads CAISESIKGSRTDTQYF. The CDR3 DNA reads as TGTGCCATCAGTGAGTCGATAAAAGGTTCCAGGACAGATACGCAGTATTTT.

The V gene is TRBV20-1, the J gene TRBJ2-1; 7 positions match TRBD2. After removal of 2 bases from V and 8 bases from J, the junction contained 6 bases not matched to a gene. The CDR3 contains 13 residues. Germline CDR1 DFQATT, CDR2 SNEGSKA (reference sequence). DNA for the CDR3: TGCAGTGCTAGAATCGGGGGGATTGATGAGCAGTTCTTC. This gives the protein CSARIGGIDEQFF.

This clonotype has a handful of counts. This chain connects TRBV10-3 to TRBJ1-2, with 9 bases aligning to TRBD1. Germline V gene sequence: CDR1 ENHRY, CDR2 SYGVKD. Trimming took 4 bases from V and 2 from J; bases not matched to a gene: 2. The CDR3 length is 14 residues. DNA of the CDR3: TGTGCCATCAGTGCCGGGACAGGGAACTATGGCTACACCTTC. It yields the protein CAISAGTGNYGYTF.

The rearrangement joins TRBV6-6 to TRBJ1-5; perhaps TRBD1 as D (6 bases). Trimming pared 7 bases from V and 1 base from J, leaving 17 bases between. The germline V gene has CDR1 MNHNY and CDR2 SVGAGI (reference sequence). The CDR3 is 16 residues long. This chain's CDR3 is CASTFRGGMSNQPQHF. The CDR3 DNA follows: TGTGCCAGCACTTTTCGTGGGGGCATGAGCAATCAGCCCCAGCATTTT.

The gene calls are TRBV12-3 or TRBV12-4 and TRBJ2-1; 7 positions agree with TRBD1. CDR3 length equals 13 residues. Here the CDR3 reads CTTDRADYNEQFF. CDR3 nucleotide sequence: TGTACGACCGACAGGGCTGACTACAATGAGCAGTTCTTC.

This chain uses TRBV12-3 or TRBV12-4 with TRBJ2-7; 8 bases are shared with TRBD1. The CDR3 contains 16 residues. Trimming at V came to 4 bases and at J to 0 bases, leaving 8 bases not matched to a gene. The CDR3 bases are TGTGCCAGCAGTTCGTGGACAGGGTCGAGCTCCTACGAGCAGTACTTC. Protein: CASSSWTGSSSYEQYF.

This clonotype was seen at least ten times. The chain has TRBV7-2 and TRBJ2-3, with 7 bases aligning to TRBD2. CDR1 SGHTA and CDR2 FQGNSA come from the germline V gene. Losses at the gene ends were 1 base for V and 0 bases for J; bases not matched to a gene: 1. The CDR3 covers 15 residues. CDR3 sequence reads: CASSLVGGSTDTQYF. As DNA, the CDR3 is TGTGCCAGCAGCTTAGTCGGGGGGAGCACAGATACGCAGTATTTT.

The J gene is TRBJ1-4, the V gene TRBV29-1; D is possibly TRBD1 (5 bases). Trimming left V 7 bases short and J 7 bases short, with 10 bases between. The CDR3 consists of 11 residues. CDR1 and CDR2 (germline): SQVTM, ANQGSEA. CDR3: CSARVAEKLFF. The CDR3 DNA reads as TGCAGCGCCAGGGTGGCTGAAAAACTGTTTTTT.

The CDR3 DNA reads TGCGCCAGCAGCCCGGGACAGGGTCCCCACGAGCAGTACTTC. Translated, it gives CASSPGQGPHEQYF. The chain has TRBV5-1 and TRBJ2-7, with 9 bases lining up with TRBD1. This CDR3 comprises 14 residues. Germline CDR1 SGHRS, CDR2 YFSETQ. V was clipped by 4 bases and J by 5 bases; unmatched bases: 7.

CDR3 loop: CASSLGTGTPYEQYF. DNA for the CDR3: TGTGCCAGCAGCCTCGGGACAGGGACTCCCTACGAGCAGTACTTC. The V and J genes are TRBV3-1 and TRBJ2-7; 9 nucleotides line up with TRBD1. V lost 4 bases, J lost 2 bases, and 6 bases stayed unmatched. Germline V gives CDR1 LGHDT, CDR2 YNNKEL (reference sequence). CDR3 length: 15 amino acids.

The V gene is TRBV12-3 or TRBV12-4, the J gene TRBJ2-3; TRBD2 matches 10 bases. J lost 0 bases, V lost 6 bases, and 6 bases had no gene match. The CDR3 has 16 residues. CDR3 protein: CASRPVAGGSTDTQYF. The CDR3 DNA follows: TGTGCCAGCAGACCTGTAGCGGGGGGCAGCACAGATACGCAGTATTTT.

V is TRBV28 and J is TRBJ2-6; D is perhaps TRBD1 (6 bases). The V gene's germline CDR1 is MDHEN and CDR2 SYDVKM. The CDR3 runs 18 residues. The germline V and J ends were trimmed by 6 bases and 0 bases, with 18 bases remaining between them. CDR3 DNA sequence: TGTGCCAGCAGCTCCGAACAGGGCCCTCTCTCTGGGGCCAACGTCCTGACTTTC. Translated, it gives CASSSEQGPLSGANVLTF.

The rearrangement joins TRBV12-3 or TRBV12-4 to TRBJ2-1, with 9 bases aligning to TRBD1. The CDR3 loop spans 18 amino acids. Losses at the gene ends were 0 bases for V and 4 bases for J; bases not matched to a gene: 10. Written as DNA, the CDR3 is TGTGCCAGCAGTTTAGCAGGGGCTGGGGACAGGGTATACAATGAGCAGTTCTTC. Protein: CASSLAGAGDRVYNEQFF.

This sequence joins TRBV5-1 and TRBJ2-5; 10 nucleotides match TRBD1. Trimming took 5 bases from V and 0 from J; bases not matched to a gene: 13. The CDR3 has 18 amino acids. CDR1 and CDR2 (germline): SGHRS, YFSETQ. The CDR3 spells CASRFSLSGTGDQETQYF. The CDR3 DNA reads TGCGCCAGCAGGTTTAGTCTCTCCGGGACAGGGGACCAAGAGACCCAGTACTTC.

This clonotype was recorded a few times. The genes are TRBV12-3 or TRBV12-4 and TRBJ2-3; the match to TRBD2 covers 8 bases. This CDR3 has 12 residues. The V segment lost 5 bases and the J segment 6 bases; nucleotides outside the gene matches: 1. The CDR3 coding sequence is TGTGCCAGCAGTGCTAGCGGGGATACGCAGTATTTT. It translates to CASSASGDTQYF.

V is TRBV5-1 and J is TRBJ2-3; D unclear. V lost 3 bases to trimming and J lost 0 bases, with 11 bases between them. The CDR3 totals 15 residues. Germline-derived CDR1 and CDR2 are SGHRS and YFSETQ. The CDR3 DNA reads as TGCGCCAGCAGCTGGACGTCTTCTAGCACAGATACGCAGTATTTT. It codes for CASSWTSSSTDTQYF.

The chain has TRBV6-4 and TRBJ2-1; TRBD2 aligns across 10 bases. J lost 6 bases, V lost 3 bases, and 5 bases had no gene match. This CDR3 comprises 15 residues. CDR1 is MRHNA, CDR2 SNTAGT, per germline. The DNA for the CDR3 is TGTGCCAGCAGTGAAGGGCTAGCGGGAGCCAATGAGCAGTTCTTC. This encodes CASSEGLAGANEQFF.

Note on this clonotype: The junction and the germline gene differ at one end; a read error may be behind it. The V and J genes are TRBV6-1 and TRBJ1-2; D ambiguous. The CDR3 runs to 15 residues. Per germline, CDR1 MNHNS and CDR2 SASEGT. CDR3 region: CAGSESWAESYGYTF. Written as DNA, the CDR3 is TGTGCCGGCAGTGAATCGTGGGCTGAGAGCTATGGCTACACCTTC.

This clonotype was observed a handful of times. This chain joins TRBV5-1 and TRBJ1-2, with unresolved D. CDR1 and CDR2 from the germline V gene are SGHRS and YFSETQ. The V and J ends lost 5 bases and 1 base respectively, with 18 bases between them. This CDR3 comprises 16 residues. CDR3 protein: CASRAEFGQLNYGYTF. The DNA for the CDR3 is TGCGCCAGCAGGGCGGAGTTCGGGCAGCTTAACTATGGCTACACCTTC.

The chain employs TRBV29-1 and TRBJ2-7; no clear D gene. The CDR3 spans 12 residues. Germline V gene sequence: CDR1 SQVTM, CDR2 ANQGSEA. V gave up 0 bases and J gave up 3 bases, with 6 bases separating them. CDR3 protein: CSVEDRLYEQYF. The CDR3 coding sequence is TGCAGCGTTGAAGATAGGCTCTACGAGCAGTACTTC.

V gene TRBV20-1 combines with J gene TRBJ1-1; TRBD1 might be the D (5 bases). The germline CDR1 and CDR2 sequences are DFQATT and SNEGSKA (reference sequence). Trimming shortened V by 3 bases and J by 5 bases, and 10 bases separated the two germline ends. The CDR3 covers 12 residues. The CDR3: CSARVGETEAFF. The CDR3 DNA sequence: TGCAGTGCTAGGGTGGGGGAGACTGAAGCTTTCTTT.

The chain employs TRBV3-1 and TRBJ1-5, with D possibly TRBD1 on 5 matching bases. The CDR3 is 14 residues long. Germline V gene sequence: CDR1 LGHDT, CDR2 YNNKEL (reference sequence). The V gene lost 3 bases and the J gene lost 3 bases, with 9 bases spanning the gap. DNA of the CDR3: TGTGCCAGCAGCCAGGGACTGCCCAATCAGCCCCAGCATTTT. Amino acid sequence: CASSQGLPNQPQHF. The whole variable domain, remainder taken from reference TRBV3-1 and TRBJ1-5, is DTAVSQTPKYLVTQMGNDKSIKCEQNLGHDTMYWYKQDSKKFLKIMFSYNNKELIINETVPNRFSPKSPDKAHLNLHINSLELGDSAVYFCASSQGLPNQPQHFGDGTRLSIL.

This clonotype appeared a single time. The chain joins TRBV30 to TRBJ2-7; possibly TRBD2 for D (5 bases). This CDR3 spans 13 amino acids. Germline loops: CDR1 GTSNPN, CDR2 SVGIG (reference sequence). V was cut by 1 base and J by 3 bases, with 10 bases left in between. CDR3 sequence (DNA): TGTGCCTGGAGTGCGGGAAACTTCTACGAGCAGTACTTC. Translated: CAWSAGNFYEQYF. Based on the CDR3 plus reference TRBV30 and TRBJ2-7, the full variable domain is SQTIHQWPATLVQPVGSPLSLECTVEGTSNPNLYWYRQAAGRGLQLLFYSVGIGQISSEVPQNLSASRPQDRQFILSSKKLLLSDSGFYLCAWSAGNFYEQYFGPGTRLTVT.

Here the CDR3 DNA reads TGTGCCAGCAGCCAAGTGCCAGGGGACCACGAGCAGTACTTC. Translating it yields CASSQVPGDHEQYF. V usage is TRBV14 and J usage is TRBJ2-7; maybe TRBD1 (6 bases). The CDR3 runs 14 residues. Germline CDR1 and CDR2: SGHDN and FVKESK. The ends were cut back, 1 base at V and 5 bases at J, with 12 bases in the middle.

The rearrangement joins TRBV5-1 to TRBJ2-1; TRBD2 matches 8 bases. Germline V gene data show CDR1 as SGHRS and CDR2 as YFSETQ. The ends lost 4 bases at V and 7 bases at J; junction bases unmatched: 10. The CDR3 covers 15 residues. The CDR3 DNA is TGCGCCAGCAGCATACGGGGGGGCCTAAGGAATGAGCAGTTCTTC. Residues: CASSIRGGLRNEQFF.

This clonotype was counted between two and nine times. This rearrangement joins TRBV5-1 to TRBJ2-1; 11 bases are shared with TRBD2. Losses at the gene ends were 6 bases for V and 9 bases for J; bases not matched to a gene: 11. Germline-derived CDR1 and CDR2 are SGHRS and YFSETQ. The CDR3 runs to 15 residues. CDR3 bases: TGCGCCAGCAACCCCGGGACTAGCGGTTTGTCTGAGCAGTTCTTC. It codes for CASNPGTSGLSEQFF.

The J gene is TRBJ1-4, the V gene TRBV21-1; no DNA check was done on the table's D call, TRBD1. TRBV21-1 is shown as a pseudogene. The length of the CDR3 is 16 residues. CDR3 protein: CASSKGSQQTNEKLFF. CDR3 DNA: TGTGCCAGCAGCAAAGGGTCCCAGCAAACTAATGAAAAACTGTTTTTT.